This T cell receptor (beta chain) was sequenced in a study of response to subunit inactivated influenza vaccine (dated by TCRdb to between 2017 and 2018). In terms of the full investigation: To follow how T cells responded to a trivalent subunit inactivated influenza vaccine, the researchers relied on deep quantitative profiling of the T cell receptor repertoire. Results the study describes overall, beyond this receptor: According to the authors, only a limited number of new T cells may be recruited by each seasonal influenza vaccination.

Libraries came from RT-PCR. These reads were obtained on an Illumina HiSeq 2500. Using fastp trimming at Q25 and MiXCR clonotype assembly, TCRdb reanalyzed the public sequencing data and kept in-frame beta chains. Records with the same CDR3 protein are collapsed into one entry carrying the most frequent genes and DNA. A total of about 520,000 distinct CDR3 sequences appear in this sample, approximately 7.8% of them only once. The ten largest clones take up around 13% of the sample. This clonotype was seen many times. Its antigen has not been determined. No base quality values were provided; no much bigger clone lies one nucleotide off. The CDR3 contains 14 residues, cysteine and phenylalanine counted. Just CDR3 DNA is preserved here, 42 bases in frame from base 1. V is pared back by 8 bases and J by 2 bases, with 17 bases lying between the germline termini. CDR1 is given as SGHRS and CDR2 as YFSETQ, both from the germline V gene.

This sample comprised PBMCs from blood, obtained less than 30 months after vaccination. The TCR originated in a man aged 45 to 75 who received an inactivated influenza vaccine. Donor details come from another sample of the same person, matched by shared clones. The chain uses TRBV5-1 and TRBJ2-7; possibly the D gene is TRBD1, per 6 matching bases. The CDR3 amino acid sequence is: CASRTLTGPYEQYF. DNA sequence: TGCGCCAGTCGCACGCTAACAGGGCCCTACGAGCAGTACTTC.